What follows is one T cell receptor beta chain and its context. Its antigen is currently unknown. Stated time point: pre-sensitization, week 0. Treatment in this sample: therapeutic diphenylcyclopropenone sensitization with weekly scalp DPC. Prior to application of each patch test, blood was drawn. This sample stems from a study of human T cells and chemical hapten exposure. Study-wide background: Variability of per-sample TCR yields stemmed mainly from small differences in pooled library volume. Study-wide findings and caveats: Expanded TCRs formed significantly more large CDR3 similarity clusters than controls.

Individual cDNA molecules had unique molecular identifiers attached to them by the library. Using its own MiXCR run on the RACE reads, TCRdb lists one record per CDR3 protein. This table has 50,000 to 70,000 distinct CDR3 sequences, over 9% appearing once. Sequenced material: whole blood, taken in connection with sensitization to the hapten diphenylcyclopropenone (DPC). The receptor was derived from a middle-aged man with alopecia areata. Some clones in this sample may be carry-over from other donors' samples.

For the CDR3, the DNA is TGTGCCAGCAGCTCACAGGCACAGGGGTACGAGCAGTACTTC. Its protein is CASSSQAQGYEQYF. V usage is TRBV13 and J usage is TRBJ2-7; 7 nucleotides agree with TRBD1. The CDR3 totals 14 residues. Trimming took 4 bases from V and 4 from J; bases not matched to a gene: 7. Germline V lookup: CDR1 PRHDT, CDR2 FYEKMQ (reference sequence).